These 13 T cell receptor beta chains share one sample of origin, sequenced in a study of T cells in localized non-small cell lung cancer. Some clones are missing from TCRdb's copy, which holds only in-frame ones; the method was immunoSEQ multiplex PCR. The table includes 130,000 or so clones, about 89% detected once. The sequencing here drew on peripheral blood, taken before any cancer treatment. The receptors derive from a female donor older than 55 with stage I lung adenocarcinoma.

This chain uses TRBV28 with TRBJ2-2, with 10 nucleotides matching TRBD2. V lost 5 bases to trimming and J lost 4 bases; unmatched junction nucleotides: 10. The CDR3 has 17 residues. Germline lookup yields CDR1 MDHEN and CDR2 SYDVKM. The CDR3 DNA is TGTGCCAGCAGTCCAACAACTAGCGGGAAGTTCACCGGGGAGCTGTTTTTT. It yields the protein CASSPTTSGKFTGELFF.

This chain uses TRBV5-1 with TRBJ1-5, with D perhaps TRBD1 (5 bases). V lost 2 bases to trimming and J lost 2 bases, with 8 bases between them. This CDR3 has 14 amino acids. From germline, CDR1 is SGHRS and CDR2 YFSETQ. This CDR3 reads CASSFSGGNQPQHF. DNA for the CDR3: TGCGCCAGCAGCTTTTCGGGGGGCAATCAGCCCCAGCATTTT.

The V gene is TRBV19, the J gene TRBJ1-5, with D unresolved. V dropped 8 bases and J dropped 9 bases, with 17 bases sitting between them. Germline V gene data show CDR1 as LNHDA and CDR2 as SQIVND (reference sequence). The CDR3 consists of 13 residues. The CDR3 DNA reads as TGTGCCAGTGGGCCTCGAGAAGTGCGGCCCCAGCATTTT. Translated, it gives CASGPREVRPQHF.

This rearrangement joins TRBV19 to TRBJ2-1, with 7 bases that match TRBD2. The CDR3 covers 13 residues. Germline trimming cut 3 bases from V and 9 bases from J; bases unmatched to any gene: 5. Germline CDR1 reads LNHDA; CDR2 reads SQIVND (reference sequence). CDR3 amino acids: CASSITGGVEQFF. Written as DNA, the CDR3 is TGTGCCAGTAGTATCACGGGAGGAGTTGAGCAGTTCTTC.

J is TRBJ1-4 and V is TRBV2; D possibly corresponds to TRBD1 (5 bases). This CDR3 comprises 16 residues. V was trimmed by 2 bases and J by 0 bases, leaving 10 bases between them. Germline-derived CDR1 and CDR2 are SNHLY and FYNNEI. This CDR3 reads CASSEKGPSTNEKLFF. CDR3 coding DNA: TGTGCCAGCAGTGAAAAGGGACCTTCAACTAATGAAAAACTGTTTTTT.

J is TRBJ2-5 and V is TRBV27; tentatively, D is TRBD1 or TRBD2 (5 bases each). CDR1 and CDR2 from the germline V gene are MNHEY and SMNVEV (reference sequence). V was cut by 5 bases and J by 7 bases, with 20 bases left in between. This CDR3 is 15 amino acids long. The DNA of the CDR3 is TGTGCCAGCAGTCTCCGGGACCCAGGATCATGGACCCAGTACTTC. Its translation: CASSLRDPGSWTQYF.

As regards this clone: Possible read error: a much larger clone is one base away. The rearrangement uses TRBV2 and TRBJ1-3; no reliable D call. Germline V gene lookup returns CDR1 SNHLY and CDR2 FYNNEI. The ends were cut back, 6 bases at V and 0 bases at J, with 3 bases in the middle. This CDR3 region has 12 residues. CDR3 nucleotide sequence: TGTGCCAGCAGGACCTCTGGAAACACCATATATTTT. Protein sequence: CASRTSGNTIYF.

The CDR3 sequence is CASRTGASTDTQYF. CDR3 nucleotide sequence: TGCGCCAGCAGGACAGGGGCTAGCACAGATACGCAGTATTTT. This sequence joins TRBV5-1 and TRBJ2-3, with TRBD1 matching over 8 bases. Trimming at V came to 5 bases and at J to 0 bases, leaving 2 bases not matched to a gene. This CDR3 region has 14 residues. Germline CDR1 reads SGHRS; CDR2 reads YFSETQ.

The gene calls are TRBV10-2 and TRBJ1-1; perhaps TRBD1 as D (6 bases). Germline V lookup: CDR1 WSHSY, CDR2 SAAADI. Trimming cost V 3 bases and J 0 bases, with 8 bases left between them. The CDR3 length is 14 residues. CDR3 sequence (DNA): TGCGCCAGCAGTGATGCAGGGGTGAACACTGAAGCTTTCTTT. It codes for CASSDAGVNTEAFF.

This chain connects TRBV15 to TRBJ1-5; D not certain. The germline CDR1 and CDR2 sequences are LNHNV and YYDKDF (reference sequence). Trimming stripped 0 bases from V and 6 bases from J, with 9 bases between. The CDR3 is 14 residues long. The CDR3 here is CATSREARAQPQHF. CDR3 DNA: TGTGCCACCAGCAGAGAGGCCCGAGCTCAGCCCCAGCATTTT. The whole variable domain, remainder taken from reference TRBV15 and TRBJ1-5, is DAMVIQNPRYQVTQFGKPVTLSCSQTLNHNVMYWYQQKSSQAPKLLFHYYDKDFNNEADTPDNFQSRRPNTSFCFLDIRSPGLGDTAMYLCATSREARAQPQHFGDGTRLSIL.

This clone was counted once. The rearrangement joins TRBV7-3 to TRBJ2-7; no definite D call. V lost 2 bases and J 5 bases, leaving 16 bases between the germline ends. CDR3 length equals 15 residues. From germline, CDR1 is SGHTA and CDR2 FQGTGA. The CDR3 DNA reads as TGTGCCAGCAGCTTAGCCTCGGGCAGGAAGAACGAGCAGTACTTC. This sequence encodes CASSLASGRKNEQYF.

V is TRBV28 and J is TRBJ2-3, with D tentatively TRBD1 (6 bases). CDR3 length: 15 amino acids. Germline loops: CDR1 MDHEN, CDR2 SYDVKM. The V end lost 6 bases, the J end lost 2 bases, and 15 bases lay between the germline ends. CDR3 nucleotides: TGTGCCAGCAGCCCCTCCCAGGGGCCCACAGATACGCAGTATTTT. It yields the protein CASSPSQGPTDTQYF.

The chain couples TRBV9 to TRBJ2-1; a possible D gene is TRBD1 (8 bases). The CDR3 is made up of 17 amino acids. Germline loops: CDR1 SGDLS, CDR2 YYNGEE. V lost 2 bases and J lost 4, with 19 bases in between. CDR3 loop: CASSVVQGASGYNEQFF. The CDR3 nucleotides read TGTGCCAGCAGCGTCGTCCAGGGGGCTAGCGGTTACAATGAGCAGTTCTTC.